Included here is one T cell receptor (beta chain) sequence, with context. TCRdb reprocessed the RT-PCR reads with MiXCR, giving one entry per CDR3 protein. The sample holds some 880,000 distinct CDR3 sequences, more than 15% seen once. This entry comes from a study of patients and donors after allogeneic stem cell transplantation. The CDR3 covers 13 residues. Germline lookup yields CDR1 SQVTM and CDR2 ANQGSEA. V was clipped by 6 bases and J by 4 bases; unmatched bases: 8. The gene calls are TRBV29-1 and TRBJ2-5, with 7 bases lining up with TRBD2. The sequence derives from a human donor who was either an allogeneic HSCT recipient or a stem cell or donor lymphocyte infusion donor (not recorded which). It is not recorded whose cells these are; they may come from a transplant donor. The sample consisted of blood, either unsorted or a sorted T cell fraction (not recorded which). CDR3 amino acids: CSVNGRSGETQYF. CDR3 coding DNA: TGCAGCGTCAACGGGAGGTCGGGAGAGACCCAGTACTTC.